One sample yielded the 13 T cell receptor beta chains listed below, sequenced in a study of T cell responses to AZD1222 COVID-19 vaccine. The table came from immunoSEQ multiplex PCR; TCRdb's copy has only in-frame clones and leaves some out. The repertoire holds about 150,000 clones, with 85% to 90% as singletons. The specimen comprised peripheral blood, sampled on day 0 of AZD1222 vaccination. These receptors were taken from an adult in good health.

This chain connects TRBV28 to TRBJ1-3; 10 bases agree with TRBD1. Germline-derived CDR1 and CDR2 are MDHEN and SYDVKM. With V trimmed by 3 bases and J by 4 bases, 3 bases remained unmatched. The CDR3 is 15 amino acids. The CDR3 nucleotides are TGTGCCAGCAGTTTCGGGACAGGGGCCGGAAACACCATATATTTT. Translated: CASSFGTGAGNTIYF. The full variable domain, its missing parts supplied by reference TRBV28 and TRBJ1-3, is DVKVTQSSRYLVKRTGEKVFLECVQDMDHENMFWYRQDPGLGLRLIYFSYDVKMKEKGDIPEGYSVSREKKERFSLILESASTNQTSMYLCASSFGTGAGNTIYFGEGSWLTVV.

The count of this clone is one. CDR3 amino acids: CASSPWQGANTEAFF. CDR3 nucleotides: TGCGCCAGCAGCCCCTGGCAGGGGGCAAACACTGAAGCTTTCTTT. This chain links TRBV5-1 with TRBJ1-1, with 8 bases lining up with TRBD1. Trimming removed 4 bases from V and 2 bases from J; junction bases left unmatched: 7. Germline V CDR1 and CDR2: SGHRS, YFSETQ. CDR3 length: 15 residues.

V and J are TRBV28 and TRBJ1-5; D uncertain. Germline lookup yields CDR1 MDHEN and CDR2 SYDVKM. CDR3 length: 14 residues. Trimming took 4 bases from V and 9 from J, leaving 16 bases between them. The CDR3 spells CASSSSLGPRPQHF. The CDR3 region has the DNA TGTGCCAGCAGTTCCAGTTTAGGGCCTCGGCCCCAGCATTTT.

The chain employs TRBV9 and TRBJ2-3, with TRBD1 matching 7 bases. Germline trimming cut 3 bases from V and 1 base from J; bases unmatched to any gene: 5. Germline-derived CDR1 and CDR2 are SGDLS and YYNGEE. The CDR3 loop spans 15 amino acids. This CDR3 is CASSARDSRTDTQYF. The CDR3 DNA reads TGTGCCAGCAGCGCCCGGGACAGTCGCACAGATACGCAGTATTTT.

DNA for the CDR3: TGTGCCAGCAAGGAAGGGGTGTTGGAAGGAAATACGCAGTATTTT. Its protein product is CASKEGVLEGNTQYF. V is TRBV21-1 and J is TRBJ2-3; the table's D gene call, TRBD1, was not cross checked with the DNA. TRBV21-1 represents a pseudogene. The CDR3 spans 15 residues.

The chain recombines TRBV5-1 with TRBJ2-1; D remains unclear. The germline V gene has CDR1 SGHRS and CDR2 YFSETQ. The CDR3 runs to 13 residues. V lost 3 bases to trimming and J lost 5 bases, with 9 bases between them. The CDR3 here is CASSSYFNNEQFF. CDR3 sequence (DNA): TGCGCCAGCAGCTCCTACTTTAACAATGAGCAGTTCTTC.

This clone was recorded only once. The genes are TRBV3-1 (or the pseudogene TRBV3-2) and TRBJ1-1, with TRBD1 matching 9 bases. The length of the CDR3 is 16 residues. The V and J ends lost 6 bases and 0 bases, in that order; junction bases with no gene match: 8. Germline lookup yields CDR1 LGHDT and CDR2 YNNKEL (reference sequence). The CDR3 nucleotides read TGTGCCAGCAGGGACAGGGGAAATACTATGAACACTGAAGCTTTCTTT. Encoded protein: CASRDRGNTMNTEAFF.

V and J are TRBV29-1 and TRBJ2-1, with 7 bases matching TRBD1. Germline V lookup: CDR1 SQVTM, CDR2 ANQGSEA. This CDR3 has 13 amino acids. V shed 5 bases, J shed 8 bases, and the junction held 9 bases outside the gene matches. The CDR3 here is CSVFVGGRDEQFF. For the CDR3, the DNA is TGCAGCGTTTTTGTAGGGGGCCGGGATGAGCAGTTCTTC.

This sequence joins TRBV19 and TRBJ1-5; 7 nucleotides agree with TRBD1. The CDR3 consists of 16 residues. Germline V lookup: CDR1 LNHDA, CDR2 SQIVND (reference sequence). With V trimmed by 6 bases and J by 3 bases, 11 bases remained unmatched. The CDR3 spells CASRTQGTHVNQPQHF. In nucleotides, the CDR3 is TGTGCCAGTAGAACACAGGGGACTCATGTCAATCAGCCCCAGCATTTT. The whole variable domain, remainder taken from reference TRBV19 and TRBJ1-5, is DGGITQSPKYLFRKEGQNVTLSCEQNLNHDAMYWYRQDPGQGLRLIYYSQIVNDFQKGDIAEGYSVSREKKESFPLTVTSAQKNPTAFYLCASRTQGTHVNQPQHFGDGTRLSIL.

This sequence joins TRBV7-8 and TRBJ1-2; weak D call: TRBD1 (5 bases). The ends were cut back, 4 bases at V and 2 bases at J, with 14 bases in the middle. Germline-derived CDR1 and CDR2 are SGHVS and FQNEAQ. This CDR3 contains 15 residues. The CDR3: CASSSSGARNYGYTF. CDR3 in DNA: TGTGCCAGCAGCTCTAGCGGGGCTCGCAACTATGGCTACACCTTC.

The chain joins TRBV9 to TRBJ1-2, with a tentative D call TRBD1 (6 bases). Germline V gene sequence: CDR1 SGDLS, CDR2 YYNGEE. The CDR3 runs 14 residues. With 3 bases removed from V and 7 bases from J, the gap between germline ends came to 16 bases. The CDR3 bases are TGTGCCAGCAGCGCACAACACAGGGCCTTTGGCTACACCTTC. This gives the protein CASSAQHRAFGYTF. The complete variable domain, with remaining parts taken from reference TRBV9 and TRBJ1-2, reads DSGVTQTPKHLITATGQRVTLRCSPRSGDLSVYWYQQSLDQGLQFLIQYYNGEERAKGNILERFSAQQFPDLHSELNLSSLELGDSALYFCASSAQHRAFGYTFGSGTRLTVV.

The V call is TRBV19, the J call TRBJ1-4; D uncertain. V gave up 6 bases and J gave up 7 bases, with 18 bases separating them. Looked up from germline, CDR1 is LNHDA and CDR2 is SQIVND (reference sequence). The CDR3 runs 15 residues. This CDR3 reads CASSRPRGRSEKLFF. In DNA form, the CDR3 reads TGTGCCAGTAGCCGTCCCCGCGGCCGGAGTGAAAAACTGTTTTTT.

About this clone: Other DNA sequences in this specimen translate into the identical CDR3. This chain links TRBV18 with TRBJ2-3; 9 nucleotides agree with TRBD2. The CDR3 runs to 14 residues. Germline V gene sequence: CDR1 KGHSH, CDR2 LQKENI. Trimming at V came to 2 bases and at J to 3 bases, leaving 0 bases not matched to a gene. CDR3 sequence: CASSPSGGTDTQYF. The CDR3 nucleotides read TGTGCCAGCTCACCAAGCGGGGGGACAGATACGCAGTATTTT.